The 28 T cell receptor beta chains in this list originate from one sample, sequenced in a study of tissue T cells after allogeneic stem cell transplantation. Method: immunoSEQ multiplex PCR; TCRdb's copy keeps in-frame clones and lacks some. The repertoire has approximately 50,000 clones, around 70% of them found once; the top ten carry around 0.5%. Sequencing was done on a sample of sorted cells pooled from one or two spleens. These receptors were collected from a pool of C57BL/6 mice in good health.

A word on this clone: Germline and genes: mouse. The read ends 1 residue before the CDR3 terminus; that terminus is restored from the germline J gene. The chain joins TRBV13-2 to TRBJ2-2; the D is unclear. The V gene's germline CDR1 is NNHNN and CDR2 SYGAGS (reference sequence). Deletions cut 0 bases from V and 4 bases from J, with 1 base between. The CDR3 consists of 12 residues. The CDR3 bases that were read are TGTGCCAGCGGTGATGGCACCGGGCAGCTCTAC. It is translated as CASGDGTGQLY. The entire CDR3 is CASGDGTGQLYF.

About this clone itself: Gene labels here are mouse ones. Coverage ceases 1 residue before the CDR3 finishes, and the germline J gene fills in the end. The rearrangement joins TRBV16 to TRBJ1-6; D remains ambiguous. TRBJ1-6 belongs to the ORF category, with a function that is uncertain. The CDR3 extends over 13 amino acids. Germline V lookup: CDR1 SGHSA, CDR2 FRNQAP. V lost 0 bases and J lost 8, with 5 bases in between. The part of the CDR3 DNA that was read is TGTGCAAGCAGCTTAGATCGAGATTCGCCCCTCTAC. Protein: CASSLDRDSPLY. The complete CDR3 protein is CASSLDRDSPLYF.

Note on this clone: Gene names follow the mouse nomenclature. The sequence runs out 1 residue before the end of the CDR3; the remainder is reconstructed from the germline J gene. The sample holds other DNA sequences that translate to the same CDR3. This sequence joins TRBV13-2 and TRBJ2-2; D is tentatively TRBD1 or TRBD2 (5 bases each). This CDR3 is built from 14 residues. The V and J ends lost 1 base and 2 bases respectively, with 6 bases between them. The V gene's germline CDR1 is NNHNN and CDR2 SYGAGS (reference sequence). Incomplete CDR3 DNA: TGTGCCAGCGGTGATCGGGGGAACACCGGGCAGCTCTAC. It encodes CASGDRGNTGQLY. The entire CDR3 is CASGDRGNTGQLYF.

To note about this clone: Gene labels here are mouse ones. The CDR3 end falls 1 residue outside the read, so it is completed with the germline J gene. This specimen includes other DNA sequences encoding the same CDR3. The chain links TRBV13-2 to TRBJ2-5; D perhaps matches TRBD2 (6 bases). The germline V gene has CDR1 NNHNN and CDR2 SYGAGS (reference sequence). This CDR3 region has 14 residues. V was trimmed by 0 bases and J by 3 bases, leaving 8 bases between them. The covered CDR3 bases are TGTGCCAGCGGTGATGCTTGGGGGCAAGACACCCAGTAC. Translating it yields CASGDAWGQDTQY. The CDR3 reads in full as CASGDAWGQDTQYF.

Regarding this clone: Gene names refer to mouse genes. The sequenced fragment ends 1 residue before the CDR3 boundary, so the rest is inferred from the germline J gene. The chain joins TRBV2 to TRBJ2-4, with TRBD1 as a possible D gene (5 bases). Germline V gene data show CDR1 as LGHNA and CDR2 as YSYQKL. The germline V and J ends were trimmed by 0 bases and 0 bases, with 10 bases remaining between them. The length of the CDR3 is 16 residues. The CDR3 loop reads CASSQDLDRSQNTLYF. CDR3 DNA, as far as it was read: TGTGCCAGCAGCCAAGACCTTGACAGAAGTCAAAACACCTTGTAC.

Details on this clone: Mouse gene names apply. With the read ending 1 residue before the CDR3 end, the germline J gene is used to fill in that end. The rearrangement uses TRBV5 and TRBJ2-5; D not resolved. Germline V lookup: CDR1 LGHNA, CDR2 YNLKQL (reference sequence). Trimming pared 0 bases from V and 6 bases from J, leaving 13 bases between. CDR3 length: 15 amino acids. The covered CDR3 bases are TGTGCCAGCAGCCAAGAGTCGGCTGTGAGGGACACCCAGTAC. Its translation: CASSQESAVRDTQY. The entire CDR3 reads CASSQESAVRDTQYF.

For this clone: Gene and germline names: mouse. The CDR3 spells CASSQTGDTQYF. The covered CDR3 bases are TGTGCCAGCAGCCAAACAGGGGACACCCAGTAC. V gene TRBV2 combines with J gene TRBJ2-5, with D perhaps TRBD1 (6 bases). The DNA ends 1 residue before the CDR3 does, and the rest of the CDR3 is filled in from the germline J gene. The CDR3 length is 12 residues. CDR1 and CDR2 (germline): LGHNA, YSYQKL. The V end lost 2 bases, the J end lost 6 bases, and 6 bases lay between the germline ends. The variable domain in full, with the rest retrieved from reference TRBV2 and TRBJ2-5, is DPKIIQKPKYLVAVTGSEKILICEQYLGHNAMYWYRQSAKKPLEFMFSYSYQKLMDNQTASSRFQPQSSKKNHLDLQITALKPDDSATYFCASSQTGDTQYFGPGTRLLVL.

Regarding this clone: Here the gene names and germline are mouse. The CDR3 here is CASSQDGQDTQYF. The sequenced CDR3 bases are TGTGCCAGCAGCCAAGACGGACAAGACACCCAGTAC. The J gene is TRBJ2-5, the V gene TRBV2; the D is unclear. The CDR3 extends 1 residue past the end of the read, so its final part is completed from the germline J gene. The CDR3 totals 13 residues. Per the germline V gene, CDR1 is LGHNA and CDR2 is YSYQKL. Trimming pared 0 bases from V and 3 bases from J, leaving 4 bases between.

To note about this clone: Gene labels here are mouse ones. The read terminates 1 residue before the CDR3 end, so the remaining end is supplied by the germline J gene. The rearrangement uses TRBV19 and TRBJ2-7; TRBD1 aligns across 7 bases. CDR3 size: 14 residues. V trimming: 2 bases; J trimming: 4 bases; junction bases outside the gene matches: 6. Germline lookup yields CDR1 FNHDT and CDR2 SITEND (reference sequence). The CDR3 spells CASSMGGTVYEQYF. The covered CDR3 bases are TGTGCCAGCAGTATGGGCGGGACAGTGTATGAACAGTAC.

A word on this clone: Gene names are mouse gene names. Read coverage stops 1 residue before the CDR3 terminus; the germline J gene supplies the remainder. V usage is TRBV29 and J usage is TRBJ1-2, with D perhaps matching TRBD1 (5 bases). Trimming took 4 bases from V and 0 from J, leaving 9 bases between them. The CDR3 spans 14 residues. Germline V CDR1 and CDR2: MSHET, SYDVDS. CDR3 in amino acids: CASSWDGSNSDYTF. The DNA read from the CDR3 is TGTGCTAGCAGTTGGGACGGGTCAAACTCCGACTACACC.

With respect to this clone: The gene names here belong to mouse. The part of the CDR3 DNA that was read is TGTGCCAGCAGTTTAGTTGGGGGGGCGGGTGAACAGTAC. It is translated as CASSLVGGAGEQY. The full CDR3 protein reads CASSLVGGAGEQYF. The V call is TRBV15, the J call TRBJ2-7, with 9 bases lining up with TRBD2. The CDR3 goes on 1 residue after the read ends, and that part is filled in from the germline J gene. Germline V gene data show CDR1 as SGHND and CDR2 as FRSKSL. CDR3 length: 14 amino acids. The J segment lost 6 bases and the V segment lost 1 base, leaving 4 bases of the junction unmatched.

For this clone: These gene names are mouse names. Read data end 1 residue before the CDR3 end; the end is taken from the germline J gene. The sample holds other DNA sequences that translate to the same CDR3. V usage is TRBV13-2 and J usage is TRBJ2-2; D call uncertain. From germline, CDR1 is NNHNN and CDR2 SYGAGS (reference sequence). V was clipped by 1 base and J by 1 base, with 5 bases between them. CDR3 length equals 14 residues. The chain's CDR3 is CASGDRGNTGQLYF. CDR3 DNA, as far as it was read: TGTGCCAGCGGTGATAGAGGAAACACCGGGCAGCTCTAC.

This clone was picked up a small number of times. Gene names denote mouse genes. The read terminates 1 residue before the CDR3 end, so the remaining end is supplied by the germline J gene. This sequence joins TRBV19 and TRBJ2-1; TRBD2 matches 9 bases. The V gene's germline CDR1 is FNHDT and CDR2 SITEND (reference sequence). This CDR3 region has 15 residues. Trimming at V came to 2 bases and at J to 6 bases, leaving 6 bases not matched to a gene. The CDR3 DNA, read in part, is TGTGCCAGCAGTATCGGGGGGGGACTGGGTGCTGAGCAGTTC. Amino acids: CASSIGGGLGAEQF. The CDR3, in full, reads CASSIGGGLGAEQFF. Based on the CDR3 plus reference TRBV19 and TRBJ2-1, the full variable domain is GGIITQTPKFLIGQEGQKLTLKCQQNFNHDTMYWYRQDSGKGLRLIYYSITENDLQKGDLSEGYDASREKKSSFSLTVTSAQKNEMAVFLCASSIGGGLGAEQFFGPGTRLTVL.

Turning to this clone: The listed genes are named as in mouse. CDR3 in amino acids: CASSERTGGYEQYF. The sequenced CDR3 bases are TGTGCCAGCAGTGAGCGGACTGGGGGGTATGAACAGTAC. The chain recombines TRBV13-1 with TRBJ2-7; 11 bases match TRBD2. The CDR3 end is not reached by the read, which stops 1 residue before it; the germline J gene fills it in. V lost 2 bases to trimming and J lost 4 bases; unmatched junction nucleotides: 2. There are 14 residues in the CDR3. From germline, CDR1 is NSHNY and CDR2 SYGAGN.

In the case of this clone: Any gene name here is a mouse gene name. The CDR3 end is not reached by the read, which stops 1 residue before it; the germline J gene fills it in. V is TRBV2 and J is TRBJ1-1; no clear D. CDR1 is LGHNA, CDR2 YSYQKL, per germline. There are 11 residues in the CDR3. The ends were cut back, 1 base at V and 6 bases at J, with 3 bases in the middle. The CDR3 DNA, read in part, is TGTGCCAGCAGCCAAGCCCCAGAAGTCTTC. Protein product: CASSQAPEVF. The whole CDR3 reads CASSQAPEVFF.

Concerning this clone itself: Gene names and germline refer to mouse. Read data end 1 residue before the CDR3 end; the end is taken from the germline J gene. The V and J genes are TRBV19 and TRBJ2-1; weak D call: TRBD1 (6 bases). Germline loops: CDR1 FNHDT, CDR2 SITEND (reference sequence). Trimming removed 2 bases at V and 4 bases at J, with 16 bases between. This CDR3 comprises 16 residues. CDR3 region: CASSIPSTGLYAEQFF. CDR3 DNA (partial): TGTGCCAGCAGTATCCCCTCGACAGGCCTATATGCTGAGCAGTTC.

As for this clone: The gene symbols are mouse symbols. The sequenced fragment ends 1 residue before the CDR3 boundary, so the rest is inferred from the germline J gene. The chain employs TRBV2 and TRBJ1-3, with TRBD1 identical over 11 bases. Per germline, CDR1 LGHNA and CDR2 YSYQKL. The length of the CDR3 is 15 residues. The junction had 0 bases not matched to a gene; V was cut back by 3 bases and J by 2 bases. The CDR3 loop reads CASSQGQGAGNTLYF. The CDR3 bases that were read are TGTGCCAGCAGCCAGGGACAGGGGGCTGGAAATACGCTCTAT.

Comment on this clone: All gene names here are mouse names. The read falls 1 residue short of the CDR3 end, and the missing part is taken from the germline J gene. The rearrangement joins TRBV15 to TRBJ2-5; 7 nucleotides match TRBD1. Per the germline V gene, CDR1 is SGHND and CDR2 is FRSKSL. The trim removed 5 bases at V and 4 bases at J, leaving 0 bases unmatched. This CDR3 spans 12 amino acids. The CDR3 DNA, read in part, is TGTGCCAGCAGTCAGGGGGAAGACACCCAGTAC. Amino acid sequence: CASSQGEDTQY. The CDR3 in its entirety is CASSQGEDTQYF.

Comment on this clone: The listed genes are named as in mouse. The CDR3 end lies 1 residue beyond the end of the read and is filled in from the germline J gene. V and J are TRBV13-2 and TRBJ2-3, with 7 bases that match TRBD1. Germline V gene data show CDR1 as NNHNN and CDR2 as SYGAGS (reference sequence). Unmatched junction bases numbered 1, after V lost 0 bases and J lost 0 bases. This CDR3 region has 15 residues. The DNA read from the CDR3 is TGTGCCAGCGGTGATGGACAGGGTAGTGCAGAAACGCTGTAT. It is translated as CASGDGQGSAETLY. The whole CDR3 sequence reads CASGDGQGSAETLYF.

On this clone itself: Gene names denote mouse genes. The observed sequence ends 1 residue before the CDR3 terminus, with the missing tail filled in from the germline J gene. The chain employs TRBV29 and TRBJ2-2; 11 bases fit TRBD2. Germline trimming cut 4 bases from V and 3 bases from J; bases unmatched to any gene: 4. This CDR3 contains 16 residues. The V gene's germline CDR1 is MSHET and CDR2 SYDVDS. CDR3 sequence: CASSYPGLGDTGQLYF. Partial CDR3 DNA: TGTGCTAGCAGTTATCCGGGACTGGGGGACACCGGGCAGCTCTAC.

Details on this clone: Gene names denote mouse genes. The CDR3 goes on 1 residue after the read ends, and that part is filled in from the germline J gene. The rearrangement uses TRBV13-2 and TRBJ1-2; maybe TRBD1 (6 bases). The V gene lost 5 bases and the J gene lost 0 bases, with 11 bases spanning the gap. This CDR3 is built from 14 residues. Per germline, CDR1 NNHNN and CDR2 SYGAGS (reference sequence). The CDR3: CASGRGFANSDYTF. Incomplete CDR3 DNA: TGTGCCAGCGGGAGGGGGTTTGCAAACTCCGACTACACC.

As to this clone: The listed genes are named as in mouse. The read is 1 residue too short to cover the CDR3 end, so that end is filled in from the germline J gene. In the same sample, other DNA sequences code for this CDR3. The chain is built from TRBV20 and TRBJ2-1; 8 nucleotides line up with TRBD1. The CDR3 consists of 13 residues. Germline V CDR1 and CDR2: GFQATS, STVNSAI. V lost 0 bases to trimming and J lost 7 bases; unmatched junction nucleotides: 2. The chain's CDR3 is CGARDRGRAEQFF. The sequenced part of the CDR3 DNA is TGTGGTGCTAGGGACAGGGGGCGGGCTGAGCAGTTC.

About this clone itself: Gene names are the mouse ones. Read data end 1 residue before the CDR3 end; the end is taken from the germline J gene. The chain joins TRBV20 to TRBJ2-5; a weak D match, TRBD1 (6 bases). V gave up 3 bases and J gave up 0 bases, with 10 bases separating them. The CDR3 loop spans 14 amino acids. Germline V gene sequence: CDR1 GFQATS, CDR2 STVNSAI. The CDR3 DNA, read in part, is TGTGGTGCTAGACGACAGGCAAACCAAGACACCCAGTAC. Translating gives CGARRQANQDTQY. The CDR3 as a whole reads CGARRQANQDTQYF.

This clone was seen once. Germline and genes here are mouse. The read ends 1 residue early relative to the CDR3; the germline J gene fills the gap. The rearrangement uses TRBV26 and TRBJ1-1; a weak D match, TRBD1 (5 bases). The CDR3 consists of 14 residues. V was pared by 2 bases and J by 1 base, with 8 bases between. Germline V gene sequence: CDR1 KGHPV, CDR2 FQNQEV (reference sequence). This CDR3 reads CASSLQRGNTEVFF. The DNA read from the CDR3 is TGTGCCAGCAGTCTGCAAAGGGGAAACACAGAAGTCTTC.

Remarks on this clone: The gene names given are mouse names. The covered CDR3 bases are TGTGCCAGCAGTATAGCTGGGGGGGCGCCAGACACCCAGTAC. It specifies CASSIAGGAPDTQY. The entire CDR3 protein reads CASSIAGGAPDTQYF. The chain employs TRBV19 and TRBJ2-5; TRBD2 agrees at 10 bases. The CDR3 goes on 1 residue after the read ends, and that part is filled in from the germline J gene. Unmatched junction bases numbered 3, after V lost 0 bases and J lost 5 bases. This CDR3 has 15 amino acids. Germline-derived CDR1 and CDR2 are FNHDT and SITEND (reference sequence).

As to this clone: Gene names and germline refer to mouse. The CDR3 end falls 1 residue outside the read, so it is completed with the germline J gene. The chain recombines TRBV2 with TRBJ2-4; no definite D call. In germline, CDR1 is LGHNA, CDR2 YSYQKL. The length of the CDR3 is 13 residues. Deletions cut 4 bases from V and 0 bases from J, with 5 bases between. The CDR3 bases that were read are TGTGCCAGCAGCCCAGCTAGTCAAAACACCTTGTAC. Translated: CASSPASQNTLY. The full CDR3 reads CASSPASQNTLYF. The full variable domain, with the rest looked up from reference TRBV2 and TRBJ2-4, is DPKIIQKPKYLVAVTGSEKILICEQYLGHNAMYWYRQSAKKPLEFMFSYSYQKLMDNQTASSRFQPQSSKKNHLDLQITALKPDDSATYFCASSPASQNTLYFGAGTRLSVL.

Details on this clone: The listed genes are named as in mouse. The CDR3 is cut off 1 residue early in the read; its end comes from the germline J gene. The V and J genes are TRBV4 and TRBJ2-4, with 8 bases that match TRBD2. V was clipped by 5 bases and J by 0 bases; unmatched bases: 4. Germline V lookup: CDR1 LGHDT, CDR2 YNNKQL (reference sequence). This CDR3 has 15 amino acids. CDR3 DNA (partial): TGTGCCAGCAGCCAATGGGGGGGGAGTCAAAACACCTTGTAC. Residues: CASSQWGGSQNTLY. The full CDR3 reads CASSQWGGSQNTLYF.

With respect to this clone: Gene and germline names: mouse. The read falls 1 residue short of the CDR3 end, and the missing part is taken from the germline J gene. The rearrangement links TRBV13-3 to TRBJ2-4; D gene ambiguous. The CDR3 spans 12 residues. The germline V and J ends were trimmed by 2 bases and 1 base, with 2 bases remaining between them. Germline-derived CDR1 and CDR2 are NNHDY and SYVADS. Partial CDR3 DNA: TGTGCCAGCAGTGAGGGTCAAAACACCTTGTAC. It codes for CASSEGQNTLY. The whole CDR3 sequence reads CASSEGQNTLYF.